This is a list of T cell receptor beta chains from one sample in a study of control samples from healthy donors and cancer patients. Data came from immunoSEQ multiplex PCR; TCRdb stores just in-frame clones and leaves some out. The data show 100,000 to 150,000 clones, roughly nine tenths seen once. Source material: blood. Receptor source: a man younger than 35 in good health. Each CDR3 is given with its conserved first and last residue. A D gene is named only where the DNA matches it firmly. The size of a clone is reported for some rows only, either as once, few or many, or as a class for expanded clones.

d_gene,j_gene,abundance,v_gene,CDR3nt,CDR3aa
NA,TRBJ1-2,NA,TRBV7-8,TGTGCCAGCAGCTTACTTTTGGGGCCAGACTATGGCTACACCTTC,CASSLLLGPDYGYTF
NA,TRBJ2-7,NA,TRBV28,TGTGCCAGCAGTTTATCCGGTGCCTACGAGCAGTACTTC,CASSLSGAYEQYF
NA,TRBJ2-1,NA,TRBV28,TGTGCCAGCATAAACGGAGGAAGGGGAAATGAGCAGTTCTTC,CASINGGRGNEQFF
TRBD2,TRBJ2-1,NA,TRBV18,TGTGCCAGCTCACCAGTCGGGCTAGCGGGAGTTGATGAGCAGTTCTTC,CASSPVGLAGVDEQFF
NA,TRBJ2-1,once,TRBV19,TGTGCCAGTAGTATAGATTTAGGCGCTACCTACAATGAGCAGTTCTTC,CASSIDLGATYNEQFF
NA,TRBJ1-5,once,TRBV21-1,TGTGCCAGCAGCAAAGTCAGAAGTAAGGTTCAGCCCCAGCATTTT,CASSKVRSKVQPQHF
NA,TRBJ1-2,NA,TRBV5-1,TGCGCCAGCAGCTTGGACGGCAGTACTAACTATGGCTACACCTTC,CASSLDGSTNYGYTF
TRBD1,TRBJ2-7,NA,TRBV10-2,TGCGCCAGCAGTGAGCAGGGGGCGAACTACGAGCAGTACTTC,CASSEQGANYEQYF
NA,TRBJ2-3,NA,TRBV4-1,TGCGCCAGCAGCCAAGATTGGCAGCTTACCACAGATACGCAGTATTTT,CASSQDWQLTTDTQYF
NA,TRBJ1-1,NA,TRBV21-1,TGTGCCAGCAGCGGCCGGGACAGGGGGCCCACTGAAGCTTTCTTT,CASSGRDRGPTEAFF
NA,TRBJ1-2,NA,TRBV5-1,TGCGCCAGCAGCTTGGACGTCCGGAACTATGGCTACACCTTC,CASSLDVRNYGYTF
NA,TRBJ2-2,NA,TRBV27,TGTGCCAGCAGAGGACACCCCCCCGGCACCGGGGAGCTGTTTTTT,CASRGHPPGTGELFF
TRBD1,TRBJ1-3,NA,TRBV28,TGTGCCAGCAGTTGGACAGGGGGTGGAAACACCATATATTTT,CASSWTGGGNTIYF
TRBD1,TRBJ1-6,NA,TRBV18,TGTGCCAGCTCACCCTCCGGGACAGGGGCCTCACCCCTCCACTTT,CASSPSGTGASPLHF
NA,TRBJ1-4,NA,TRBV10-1,TGCGCCAGCAGTGAGGAAACAGGGTATAATGAAAAACTGTTTTTT,CASSEETGYNEKLFF
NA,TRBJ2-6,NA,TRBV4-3,TGCGCCAGCAGCCCAGATGAAGGGAGTGCTGGGGCCAACGTCCTGACTTTC,CASSPDEGSAGANVLTF